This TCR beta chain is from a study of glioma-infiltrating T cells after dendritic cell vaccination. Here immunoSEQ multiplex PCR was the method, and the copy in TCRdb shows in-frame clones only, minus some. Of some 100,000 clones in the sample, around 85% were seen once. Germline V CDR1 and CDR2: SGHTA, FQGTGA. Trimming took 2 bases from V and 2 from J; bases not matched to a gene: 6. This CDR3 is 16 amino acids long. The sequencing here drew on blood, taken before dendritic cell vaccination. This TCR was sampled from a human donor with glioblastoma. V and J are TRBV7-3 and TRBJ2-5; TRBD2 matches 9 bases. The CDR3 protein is CASSLGAAGGQETQYF. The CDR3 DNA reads TGTGCCAGCAGCTTAGGAGCAGCGGGAGGTCAAGAGACCCAGTACTTC.